This T cell receptor (beta chain) was sequenced for a study of T cells in Graves' hyperthyroidism and ophthalmopathy. Notes on the study in general: A model of 13 V-J features distinguished ophthalmopathy from stable hyperthyroidism.

About this clonotype: The antigen is unknown.

RNA transcripts provided the source from which TCR beta CDR3 regions were amplified. The HTBI set primed first-round TCR CDR3 RT-PCR. TCRdb redid the calling of the multiplex PCR reads with MiXCR, one entry per CDR3 protein. Among 600,000 to 800,000 distinct CDR3 sequences, 35% were seen once, and the ten largest hold around 32%. This CDR3 comprises 15 residues. CDR1 is DFQATT, CDR2 SNEGSKA, per germline (reference sequence). V lost 4 bases and J lost 6, with 19 bases in between. Each diagnosis was grounded in clinical symptoms, serum thyroxine and TRAb, thyroid ultrasound, and orbital computed tomography. The authors took PBMCs from over 8.5 ml fresh peripheral blood.

The rearrangement uses TRBV20-1 and TRBJ1-5, with D uncertain. The clonotype was recovered from a woman in her thirties or forties with Graves' hyperthyroidism. Sequenced: blood. The CDR3 reads CSAIRTGSLFQPQHF. CDR3 nucleotide sequence: TGCAGTGCTATACGGACGGGTTCTTTGTTTCAGCCCCAGCATTTT.